This TCR beta chain was captured by sequencing in a study of early T cells in non-severe SARS-CoV-2 infection. Study details: The input, bulk RNA from unsorted whole blood, was sequenced, and chains were unpaired.

TCRdb re-called the 5' RACE reads with MiXCR, one entry per CDR3 protein. The sample shows roughly 72,000 distinct CDR3 sequences, roughly 12% of them seen only once. Trimming removed 6 bases from V and 2 bases from J, with 4 bases in between. Germline V gene lookup returns CDR1 MNHNS and CDR2 SASEGT. CDR3 length equals 11 residues. The chain recombines TRBV6-1 with TRBJ2-5; D not resolved. This TCR was recovered from an adult who was a healthcare worker with PCR-confirmed SARS-CoV-2 infection or an uninfected control (not recorded which). The source material was whole blood. CDR3: CASRLQETQYF. Written as DNA, the CDR3 is TGTGCCAGCAGGCTTCAAGAGACCCAGTACTTC.